What follows are 10 T cell receptor beta chains derived from one specimen sequenced in a study of cytomegalovirus exposure and HLA in healthy donors. The PCR employed 60 Vbeta primers together with 13 Jbeta primers. Method: immunoSEQ multiplex PCR; TCRdb's copy keeps in-frame clones and lacks some. The sample holds roughly 200,000 clones, around 77% seen once. Sample: PBMCs. These receptors all come from a man aged 55 to 69 in good health and CMV-seronegative.

The chain is built from TRBV19 and TRBJ1-1; D might be TRBD1 (5 bases). This CDR3 has 16 amino acids. From germline, CDR1 is LNHDA and CDR2 SQIVND (reference sequence). V gave up 3 bases and J gave up 2 bases, with 16 bases separating them. The CDR3 nucleotides read TGTGCCAGTAGTATTAGTCAGGGCTTCCTTAACACTGAAGCTTTCTTT. The encoded protein is CASSISQGFLNTEAFF.

J is TRBJ2-2 and V is TRBV29-1, with 8 bases lining up with TRBD1. CDR3 length equals 13 residues. Germline values: CDR1 SQVTM, CDR2 ANQGSEA. V was clipped by 7 bases and J by 7 bases; unmatched bases: 8. The CDR3 loop is CSAGQGRGGELFF. The CDR3 region has the DNA TGCAGCGCAGGACAGGGCAGGGGCGGGGAGCTGTTTTTT.

Worth noting for this clone: Sequence at one end of the junction differs from germline and may be a read error. The chain couples TRBV2 to TRBJ2-2; TRBD1 might be the D (6 bases). The CDR3 contains 15 residues. Germline-derived CDR1 and CDR2 are SNHLY and FYNNEI. The chain's CDR3 is CASTELGADTGELFF. DNA for the CDR3: TGTGCCAGCACTGAACTGGGGGCGGACACCGGGGAGCTGTTTTTT.

V is TRBV30 and J is TRBJ2-7; 10 bases fit TRBD2. Unmatched junction bases numbered 1, after V lost 6 bases and J lost 2 bases. The germline CDR1 and CDR2 sequences are GTSNPN and SVGIG (reference sequence). There are 12 residues in the CDR3. The CDR3 spells CACTSGTYEQYF. In nucleotides, the CDR3 is TGTGCCTGCACTAGCGGGACCTACGAGCAGTACTTC.

This rearrangement joins TRBV6-5 to TRBJ1-4; D unresolved. Trimming took 6 bases from V and 3 from J, leaving 11 bases between them. Germline loops: CDR1 MNHEY, CDR2 SVGAGI. The CDR3 spans 14 residues. CDR3 amino acids: CASRIAPSNEKLFF. The CDR3 nucleotides read TGTGCCAGCAGAATAGCCCCCTCTAATGAAAAACTGTTTTTT.

The CDR3 nucleotides are TGTGCCAGCAGCCCAAACAGGGAAGGAGTCCAAGAGACCCAGTACTTC. It yields the protein CASSPNREGVQETQYF. The chain combines TRBV7-9 with TRBJ2-5, with TRBD1 as a possible D gene (6 bases). The CDR3 spans 16 residues. The germline gives CDR1 SEHNR, CDR2 FQNEAQ (reference sequence). Trimming removed 5 bases from V and 1 base from J, with 17 bases in between.

V gene TRBV28 combines with J gene TRBJ1-2, with a possible D match to TRBD1 (6 bases). The V end was cut by 6 bases, the J end by 4 bases, with 12 bases between. From germline, CDR1 is MDHEN and CDR2 SYDVKM. The CDR3 has 13 amino acids. In DNA, the CDR3 is TGTGCCAGCAGGACAGGATTAGGCTATGGCTACACCTTC. Amino acid sequence: CASRTGLGYGYTF.

This sequence joins TRBV9 and TRBJ2-1, with 8 bases aligning to TRBD2. This CDR3 contains 15 residues. Trimming at V came to 4 bases and at J to 7 bases, leaving 10 bases not matched to a gene. CDR1 is SGDLS, CDR2 YYNGEE, per germline. CDR3 nucleotide sequence: TGTGCCAGCAGCCAACGGGGGGGGATAACGAATGAGCAGTTCTTC. This encodes CASSQRGGITNEQFF.

This chain connects TRBV19 to TRBJ1-5; possibly TRBD1 for D (5 bases). From germline, CDR1 is LNHDA and CDR2 SQIVND (reference sequence). Trimming cost V 3 bases and J 0 bases, with 9 bases left between them. The CDR3 is 15 residues long. The CDR3 DNA is TGTGCCAGTAGTATTGGGGGACTTAGCAATCAGCCCCAGCATTTT. As protein: CASSIGGLSNQPQHF.

The V and J genes are TRBV28 and TRBJ2-2, with 8 positions matching TRBD2. The CDR3 loop spans 16 amino acids. The germline CDR1 and CDR2 sequences are MDHEN and SYDVKM. V lost 6 bases and J lost 7; bases outside the gene matches: 13. CDR3 sequence reads: CASRPTSGGADGELFF. The CDR3 bases are TGTGCCAGCAGACCTACTAGCGGAGGGGCGGACGGGGAGCTGTTTTTT.